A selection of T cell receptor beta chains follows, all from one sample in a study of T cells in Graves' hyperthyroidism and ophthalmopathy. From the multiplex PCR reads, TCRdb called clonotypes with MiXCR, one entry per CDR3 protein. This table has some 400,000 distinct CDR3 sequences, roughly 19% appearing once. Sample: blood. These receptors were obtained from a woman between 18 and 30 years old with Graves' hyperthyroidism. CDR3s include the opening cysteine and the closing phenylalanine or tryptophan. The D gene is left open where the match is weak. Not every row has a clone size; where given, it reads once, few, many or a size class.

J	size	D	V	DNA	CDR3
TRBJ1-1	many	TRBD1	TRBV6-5	TGTGCCAGCAGTTTACAGGGGGCGCGGGGCACTGAAGCTTTCTTT	CASSLQGARGTEAFF
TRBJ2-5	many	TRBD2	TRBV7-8	TGTGCCAGCAGCTTCTCGACTAGCGGGGGGGAGACCCAGTACTTC	CASSFSTSGGETQYF
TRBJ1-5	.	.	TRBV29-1	TGCAGCGTACGGGACAACCACAATCAGCCCCAGCATTTT	CSVRDNHNQPQHF
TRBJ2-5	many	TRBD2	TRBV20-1	TGCAGTGCAAAAGGGACTAGCGGTCTCCAAGAGACCCAGTACTTC	CSAKGTSGLQETQYF
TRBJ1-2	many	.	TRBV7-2	TGTGCCAGCAGCGGTGGTGGGGGGCTCTATGGCTACACCTTC	CASSGGGGLYGYTF
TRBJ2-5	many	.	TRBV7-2	TGTGCCAGCAGCTTAGGTGGGGGGGGCGTGACCCAGTACTTC	CASSLGGGGVTQYF
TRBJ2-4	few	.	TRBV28	TGTGCCAGCAGTTTACAGGGGCAAGTTTCCAAAAGCATTAAGTACTTC	CASSLQGQVSKSIKYF
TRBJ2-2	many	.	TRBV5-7	TGTGCCAGCAGCTCCGCTGTCGCTGGGGAGCTGTTTTTT	CASSSAVAGELFF
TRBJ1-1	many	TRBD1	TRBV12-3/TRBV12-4	TGTGCCACGGGACAGGGGATTCGTGGGAATGAAGCTTTCTTT	CATGQGIRGNEAFF
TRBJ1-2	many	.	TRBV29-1	TGCAGCGTTGAAGATGTGGCAGGGATGGGGCTTGGCTACACCTTC	CSVEDVAGMGLGYTF
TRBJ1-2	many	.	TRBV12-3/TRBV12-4	TGTGCCAGCAGTTTACATCCCGCAGGAAACTATGGCTACACCTTC	CASSLHPAGNYGYTF
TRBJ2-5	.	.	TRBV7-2	TGTGCCGGAACCATAGGCCTCCATGGGACCCAGTACTTC	CAGTIGLHGTQYF
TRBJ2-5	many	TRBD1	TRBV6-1	TGTGCCAGCAGCTTGGGGACAGGGGCCTTCCAAGAGACCCAGTACTTC	CASSLGTGAFQETQYF
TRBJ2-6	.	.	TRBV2	TGTGCCAGCAGTGATGATACGCTGATGGGCTCTGGGGCCAACGTCCTGACTTTC	CASSDDTLMGSGANVLTF
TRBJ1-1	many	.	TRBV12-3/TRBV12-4	TGTGCCAGCAGACCGGGCGGGCGCGCTGAAGCTTTCTTT	CASRPGGRAEAFF
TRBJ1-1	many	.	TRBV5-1	TGCGCCAGCAGACAGGACACCACTGAAGCTTTCTTT	CASRQDTTEAFF
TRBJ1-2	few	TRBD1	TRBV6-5	TGTGCCAGCAGTTACAGCCGGGACAGATCTAACTATGGCTACACCTTC	CASSYSRDRSNYGYTF
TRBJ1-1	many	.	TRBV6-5	TGTGCCAGCAGGTATTTTGGGACTGAAGCTTTCTTT	CASRYFGTEAFF
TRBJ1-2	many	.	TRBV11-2	TGTGCCAGCAGCTCCCCTCCCGCCTTC	CASSSPPAF
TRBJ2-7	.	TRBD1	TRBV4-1	TGCGCCAGCAGCCAAGCGAGACAGGGCTACGAGCAGTACTTC	CASSQARQGYEQYF
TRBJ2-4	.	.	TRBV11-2	TGTGCCAGCAGCTTATACGGGGGCAGCGAAAACATTCAGTACTTC	CASSLYGGSENIQYF
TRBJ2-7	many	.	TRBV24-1	TGTGCCACCAGTGATCCCCGAGGGCAGTTCGAGCAGTACTTC	CATSDPRGQFEQYF
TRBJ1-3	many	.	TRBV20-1	TGCAGTGCTAGAGATGAGGGATCGTACTCTGGAAACACCATATATTTT	CSARDEGSYSGNTIYF
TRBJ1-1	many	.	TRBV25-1	TGTGCCAGCAGTGAGTGGGGGCTGGCTGAAGCTTTCTTT	CASSEWGLAEAFF
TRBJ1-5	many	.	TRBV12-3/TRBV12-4	TGTGCCAGCAGGCCTCCGGGATCCAATCAGCCCCAGCATTTT	CASRPPGSNQPQHF
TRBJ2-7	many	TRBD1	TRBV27	TGTGCCAGCAGTCCTAACGGACAGGCGGGCTACGAGCAGTACTTC	CASSPNGQAGYEQYF
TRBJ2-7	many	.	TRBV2	TGTGCCAGCAGTACGTACAGGGGAGGAATTTACGAGCAGTACTTC	CASSTYRGGIYEQYF
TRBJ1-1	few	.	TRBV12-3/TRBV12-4	TGTGCCAGCAGTCTCACTGAAGCTTTCTTT	CASSLTEAFF
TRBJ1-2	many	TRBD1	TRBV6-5	TGTGCCAGCAGTTACTCGATAGGGGGCGGCGGCTATGGCTACACCTTC	CASSYSIGGGGYGYTF
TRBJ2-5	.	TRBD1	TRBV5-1	TGCGCCAGCAGTCTCTCACAGGGGATTGGAGAGACCCAGTACTTC	CASSLSQGIGETQYF
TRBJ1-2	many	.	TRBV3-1	TGTGCCAGCAGCCAAGCTGGGCGCGGCTACACCTTC	CASSQAGRGYTF
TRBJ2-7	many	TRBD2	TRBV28	TGTGCCAGCAGTTTTGAGGTTGGTAGGCGGGGGTACTACGAGCAGTACTTC	CASSFEVGRRGYYEQYF
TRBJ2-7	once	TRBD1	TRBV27	TGTGCCAGGGACAGGGGTGGCTACGAGCAGTACTTC	CARDRGGYEQYF
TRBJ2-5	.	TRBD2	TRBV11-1	TGTGCCAGCAGCTTAGCGCGCGGCGGGGGGCCTCAAGAGACCCAGTACTTC	CASSLARGGGPQETQYF
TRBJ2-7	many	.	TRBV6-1	TGTGCCAGCGGAGTAAGCGCAAGACCCTACGAGCAGTACTTC	CASGVSARPYEQYF
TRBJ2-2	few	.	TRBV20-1	TGCAGTGCTAGACCGGGACGGGGGGCCCTCTTTTCCACCGGGGAGCTGTTTTTT	CSARPGRGALFSTGELFF
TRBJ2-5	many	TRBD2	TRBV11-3	TGTGCCAGCAGCTCACTAGCGGGGGCCGGCCGCGGACAAGAGACCCAGTACTTC	CASSSLAGAGRGQETQYF
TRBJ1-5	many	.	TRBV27	TGTGCCATCAGCCAGGGTATCAATCAGCCCCAGCATTTT	CAISQGINQPQHF
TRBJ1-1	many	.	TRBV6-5	TGTGCCAGCAGTTTCGTCCCGAACACTGAAGCTTTCTTT	CASSFVPNTEAFF
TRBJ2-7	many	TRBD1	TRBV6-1	TGTGCCGGAGAGACTGGGACAGGGGGTAACGAGCAGTACTTC	CAGETGTGGNEQYF
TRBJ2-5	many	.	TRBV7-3	TGTGCCAGCAGCTCCCGTGGGGGTTTAGAGACCCAGTACTTC	CASSSRGGLETQYF
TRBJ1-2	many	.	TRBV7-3	TGTGCCAGCAGCTTAATCGGGGGGGCTACTAACTATGGCTACACCTTC	CASSLIGGATNYGYTF
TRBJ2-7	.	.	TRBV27	TGTGCCAGCAGTTTGGAGGGGGCGGCCCCCTACGAGCAGTACTTC	CASSLEGAAPYEQYF
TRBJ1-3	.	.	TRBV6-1	TGTGCCAGCAGCCCATTAGTCGCCTCTGGAAACACCATATATTTT	CASSPLVASGNTIYF
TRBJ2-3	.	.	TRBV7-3	TGTGCCAGCAGCTTAAAGGGGGGCACGCAGTATTTT	CASSLKGGTQYF
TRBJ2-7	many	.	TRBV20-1	TGCAGTGCTAGAGATTCGTTGGGGTACGAGCAGTACTTC	CSARDSLGYEQYF
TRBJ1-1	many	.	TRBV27	TGTGCCAGCAGTGGGTTCGGGGCGGGAGCTTTCTTT	CASSGFGAGAFF
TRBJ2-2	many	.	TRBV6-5	TGTGCCAGCAGTTGGCCGGGGAGGTTAGCCGGGGAGCTGTTTTTT	CASSWPGRLAGELFF
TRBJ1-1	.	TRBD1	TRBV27	TGTGCCAGTCGGACAGGCCTCACTGAAGCTTTCTTT	CASRTGLTEAFF
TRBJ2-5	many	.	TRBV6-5	TGTGCCAGCAGTTGGGACCCACGGCAGGAGACCCAGTACTTC	CASSWDPRQETQYF
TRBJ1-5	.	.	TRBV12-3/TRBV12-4	TGTGCCAGCAGTTTAGTAGGGCGCAATCAGCCCCAGCATTTT	CASSLVGRNQPQHF
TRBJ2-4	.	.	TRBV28	TGTGCCAGCAGCTACAGAAACATTCAGTACTTC	CASSYRNIQYF
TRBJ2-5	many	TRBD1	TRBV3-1	TGTGCCAGCAGCCAAGGGACAGGGTGGGGAGAGACCCAGTACTTC	CASSQGTGWGETQYF
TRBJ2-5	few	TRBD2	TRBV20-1	TGCAGTGCTATCCCGGGGGGGCGGGGAGAGACCCAGTACTTC	CSAIPGGRGETQYF
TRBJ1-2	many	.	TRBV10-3	TGTGCCATCAGTGTGGGGAAAGCTAACTATGGCTACACCTTC	CAISVGKANYGYTF
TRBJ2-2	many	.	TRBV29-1	TGCAGCGTTGTGTTACTGTCGAACACCGGGGAGCTGTTTTTT	CSVVLLSNTGELFF
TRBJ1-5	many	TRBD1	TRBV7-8	TGTGCCAGCAGAGAGACAGGGGGCTCAAGCAATCAGCCCCAGCATTTT	CASRETGGSSNQPQHF